The 30 T cell receptor beta chains presented below share a single source sample, sequenced in a study of identical twins. Via MiXCR, TCRdb re-called the 5' RACE reads, giving one row per CDR3 protein. The sample carries roughly 570,000 distinct CDR3 sequences, more than 9% recorded once. These data also featured in a second study, about yellow fever vaccine responses in identical twins.

Sequencing was done on a sample of PBMCs. These TCRs come from a woman aged 18-29 years in good health.

This clonotype was observed many times. The chain employs TRBV7-2 and TRBJ1-2; D remains unclear. The germline CDR1 and CDR2 sequences are SGHTA and FQGNSA. The CDR3 is 14 amino acids. The V end was cut by 1 base, the J end by 8 bases, with 14 bases between. In nucleotides, the CDR3 is TGTGCCAGCAGCTTAGGCCCCGGGTTGTTGGGCTACACCTTC. This sequence encodes CASSLGPGLLGYTF. Full variable domain (missing parts from reference TRBV7-2 and TRBJ1-2): GAGVSQSPSNKVTEKGKDVELRCDPISGHTALYWYRQSLGQGLEFLIYFQGNSAPDKSGLPSDRFSAERTGGSVSTLTIQRTQQEDSAVYLCASSLGPGLLGYTFGSGTRLTVV.

This clonotype was picked up many times. V usage is TRBV29-1 and J usage is TRBJ2-1; TRBD1 or TRBD2 may be the D gene (5 bases each). The CDR3 length is 13 residues. V was clipped by 5 bases and J by 3 bases, with 11 bases between them. Germline lookup yields CDR1 SQVTM and CDR2 ANQGSEA. CDR3 nucleotide sequence: TGCAGCGTTCCGGGGCAGATCTACAATGAGCAGTTCTTC. This encodes CSVPGQIYNEQFF.

The table lists this clonotype with many counts. V usage is TRBV7-6 and J usage is TRBJ2-2; maybe TRBD2 (5 bases). The V and J ends lost 5 bases and 3 bases respectively, with 13 bases between them. The germline V gene has CDR1 SGHVS and CDR2 FNYEAQ. The CDR3 length is 15 residues. Here the CDR3 reads CASSRTGAYTGELFF. CDR3 coding DNA: TGTGCCAGCAGCCGGACTGGAGCATACACCGGGGAGCTGTTTTTT.

There are many counts of this clonotype. The chain couples TRBV2 to TRBJ1-6, with D possibly matching TRBD1 (5 bases). The germline gives CDR1 SNHLY, CDR2 FYNNEI. The V gene lost 3 bases and the J gene lost 0 bases, with 15 bases spanning the gap. The CDR3 contains 18 residues. The CDR3 loop reads CASSEGPARSSYNSPLHF. The CDR3 DNA follows: TGTGCCAGCAGTGAGGGGCCAGCAAGGAGCTCCTATAATTCACCCCTCCACTTT.

The chain uses TRBV3-1 and TRBJ2-7; 9 bases are a match to TRBD1. V lost 4 bases and J lost 4; bases outside the gene matches: 14. Germline values: CDR1 LGHDT, CDR2 YNNKEL (reference sequence). This CDR3 has 17 amino acids. The DNA of the CDR3 is TGTGCCAGCAGCCCCTACGATCCCGGGACAGGGCAATACGAGCAGTACTTC. It specifies CASSPYDPGTGQYEQYF.

Worth noting for this clonotype: A much larger clone sits a single nucleotide away, making a read error possible. The chain has TRBV4-1 and TRBJ2-7; possible D gene TRBD1, 6 bases. Germline loops: CDR1 MGHRA, CDR2 YSYEKL. Trimming shortened V by 1 base and J by 3 bases, and 10 bases separated the two germline ends. CDR3 length: 14 amino acids. This CDR3 is CASSQVQGFYEQYF. For the CDR3, the DNA is TGCGCCAGCAGCCAAGTACAGGGTTTCTACGAGCAGTACTTC.

This clonotype was seen a single time. The junction differs from germline at one of its ends, possibly a read error. The chain employs TRBV7-7 and TRBJ2-1, with 15 nucleotides matching TRBD2. Germline values: CDR1 SSHAT, CDR2 FNYEAQ (reference sequence). The CDR3 has 16 amino acids. CDR3 nucleotide sequence: TGTGCTAGCAGCCCGGGACTAGCGGGAGGTTACTATGAGCAGTTCTTC. Its translation: CASSPGLAGGYYEQFF.

At least ten counts were recorded for this clonotype. The chain carries TRBV12-3 or TRBV12-4 and TRBJ2-6; unclear D gene. V dropped 8 bases and J dropped 4 bases, with 18 bases sitting between them. The CDR3 runs 16 residues. The CDR3 coding sequence is TGTGCCAGCTGCCTCCTTCGGCTGCAGGGGGCCAACGTCCTGACTTTC. Translating it yields CASCLLRLQGANVLTF.

This chain links TRBV29-1 with TRBJ2-2; D is perhaps TRBD1 or TRBD2 (5 bases each). The CDR3 covers 15 residues. Deletions cut 7 bases from V and 6 bases from J, with 21 bases between. Germline CDR1 is SQVTM and CDR2 is ANQGSEA. The CDR3 sequence: CSATSTGTRAGELFF. The DNA for the CDR3 is TGCAGCGCAACTTCAACCGGGACGCGGGCCGGGGAGCTGTTTTTT.

This clonotype was counted at least ten times. The V and J genes are TRBV6-1 and TRBJ2-1; 11 positions agree with TRBD2. The V gene end was trimmed by 5 bases and the J gene end by 0 bases; junction bases not matched to a gene: 15. The CDR3 spans 20 residues. Germline V gene sequence: CDR1 MNHNS, CDR2 SASEGT. The CDR3 spells CASSKRTPGTSGSSYNEQFF. CDR3 DNA sequence: TGTGCCAGCAGTAAACGAACCCCCGGGACTAGCGGTAGCTCCTACAATGAGCAGTTCTTC.

The genes are TRBV28 and TRBJ2-5; D is ambiguous. With 0 bases removed from V and 2 bases from J, the gap between germline ends came to 10 bases. Germline lookup yields CDR1 MDHEN and CDR2 SYDVKM. This CDR3 is 15 amino acids long. The CDR3 DNA sequence: TGTGCCAGCAGTTTATGGGGCAGAGGACAAGAGACCCAGTACTTC. As protein: CASSLWGRGQETQYF.

The V call is TRBV12-3 or TRBV12-4, the J call TRBJ2-2; D uncertain. CDR3 length equals 14 residues. V lost 2 bases and J lost 6, with 10 bases in between. This CDR3 reads CASSLIGYPGELFF. The CDR3 region has the DNA TGTGCCAGCAGTTTAATCGGGTATCCCGGGGAGCTGTTTTTT.

This clonotype has a count of ten or more. This rearrangement joins TRBV12-3 or TRBV12-4 to TRBJ2-3; D not certain. V lost 2 bases and J 6 bases, leaving 3 bases between the germline ends. The CDR3 is 11 amino acids. CDR3 in DNA: TGTGCCAGCAGTTTACCGGATACGCAGTATTTT. It specifies CASSLPDTQYF.

Comments on this clonotype: An end of the junction differs from the germline gene, which may be a read error. The chain carries TRBV3-1 and TRBJ2-2, with D tentatively TRBD1 (5 bases). CDR3 length equals 18 residues. From germline, CDR1 is LGHDT and CDR2 YNNKEL (reference sequence). The CDR3 sequence is CASTQVLETESYTGELFF. Here the CDR3 DNA reads TGTGCCAGCACCCAAGTCCTAGAGACAGAATCCTACACCGGGGAGCTGTTTTTT.

The J gene is TRBJ2-7, the V gene TRBV1. TRBV1 is a recognized pseudogene. There are 12 residues in the CDR3. CDR3 protein: CTSIQELYEQYF. The CDR3 DNA reads as TGCACCAGTATCCAGGAACTCTACGAGCAGTACTTC.

In this sample, this clonotype turned up a few times. The chain recombines TRBV5-6 with TRBJ2-7, with 8 bases aligning to TRBD1. The germline V gene encodes CDR1 SGHDT and CDR2 YYEEEE. The CDR3 consists of 15 residues. The J segment lost 4 bases and the V segment lost 4 bases, leaving 10 bases of the junction unmatched. The CDR3 reads CASSLVRGRGYEQYF. Here the CDR3 DNA reads TGTGCCAGCAGCCTGGTCAGGGGGCGCGGATACGAGCAGTACTTC.

The V gene is TRBV29-1, the J gene TRBJ2-5; D uncertain. Germline assignment: CDR1 SQVTM and CDR2 ANQGSEA. The CDR3 has 14 amino acids. Trimming removed 7 bases from V and 5 bases from J, with 20 bases in between. CDR3 in DNA: TGCAGCGCAAGGGCCCCGGCAGGCCGGGAGACCCAGTACTTC. Translated, it gives CSARAPAGRETQYF.

Concerning this clonotype: A much more abundant neighbour one base away suggests this may be a read error. The genes are TRBV12-3 or TRBV12-4 and TRBJ2-7; D may be TRBD1 (5 bases). The CDR3 covers 15 residues. CDR3 in amino acids: CASSYETGGIYELYF. The CDR3 DNA is TGTGCCAGCAGTTACGAAACAGGTGGAATCTACGAGCTGTACTTC.

There are a few counts of this clonotype. The chain recombines TRBV12-3 or TRBV12-4 with TRBJ2-1; 12 bases align to TRBD2. Germline trimming cut 5 bases from V and 10 bases from J; bases unmatched to any gene: 12. The CDR3 is made up of 16 amino acids. The CDR3 here is CASSRRLAGAYVEQFF. CDR3 DNA: TGTGCCAGCAGTCGCAGACTAGCGGGAGCCTACGTGGAGCAGTTCTTC.

This clonotype was counted only a few times. This chain joins TRBV6-2 or TRBV6-3 and TRBJ2-7; TRBD2 might be the D (6 bases). This CDR3 has 14 residues. V shed 6 bases and J shed 2 bases, with 14 bases lying between them. Germline V gives CDR1 MNHEY, CDR2 SVGEGT. The CDR3 sequence is CASSGTLPPYEQYF. CDR3 nucleotides: TGTGCCAGCAGCGGGACTCTCCCTCCCTACGAGCAGTACTTC.

This clonotype has ten or more counts. This sequence joins TRBV7-2 and TRBJ2-4, with 8 bases aligning to TRBD2. J lost 6 bases, V lost 3 bases, and 10 bases had no gene match. Germline V gene lookup returns CDR1 SGHTA and CDR2 FQGNSA. There are 16 residues in the CDR3. DNA for the CDR3: TGTGCCAGCAGCTTGGGCCCGGGAGGGACGGGAAACATTCAGTACTTC. This sequence encodes CASSLGPGGTGNIQYF. The complete variable domain, with remaining parts taken from reference TRBV7-2 and TRBJ2-4, reads GAGVSQSPSNKVTEKGKDVELRCDPISGHTALYWYRQSLGQGLEFLIYFQGNSAPDKSGLPSDRFSAERTGGSVSTLTIQRTQQEDSAVYLCASSLGPGGTGNIQYFGAGTRLSVL.

This clonotype was recorded many times. The chain is built from TRBV5-1 and TRBJ2-5; 11 positions match TRBD2. The CDR3 spans 15 residues. Trimming took 4 bases from V and 3 from J; bases not matched to a gene: 5. CDR1 SGHRS and CDR2 YFSETQ come from the germline V gene. The CDR3 region has the DNA TGCGCCAGCAGCCGACTAGCGGGAAATAAAGAGACCCAGTACTTC. Translated: CASSRLAGNKETQYF.

Many counts were recorded for this clonotype. The chain joins TRBV20-1 to TRBJ1-5, with 7 bases aligning to TRBD1. After removal of 6 bases from V and 2 bases from J, the junction contained 1 base not matched to a gene. The length of the CDR3 is 12 residues. Germline CDR1 and CDR2: DFQATT and SNEGSKA (reference sequence). This chain's CDR3 is CSARGGNQPQHF. CDR3 DNA: TGCAGTGCCAGGGGGGGCAATCAGCCCCAGCATTTT.

The table lists this clonotype with a few counts. J is TRBJ2-7 and V is TRBV20-1, with 9 bases that match TRBD2. The CDR3 is made up of 17 amino acids. V lost 1 base to trimming and J lost 4 bases; unmatched junction nucleotides: 14. Looked up from germline, CDR1 is DFQATT and CDR2 is SNEGSKA (reference sequence). CDR3 nucleotides: TGCAGTGCTAGAGGGCCCGGGACTAGCTTTGGGGGATACGAGCAGTACTTC. Encoded protein: CSARGPGTSFGGYEQYF.

This clonotype occurred many times. The chain uses TRBV7-2 and TRBJ1-5; D unclear. Germline CDR1 is SGHTA and CDR2 is FQGNSA. Trimming took off 8 bases at V and 5 bases at J, with 7 bases between the two ends. The CDR3 contains 11 residues. CDR3 bases: TGTGCCAGCGGAAGTGATCAGCCCCAGCATTTT. Translated: CASGSDQPQHF. Based on the CDR3 plus reference TRBV7-2 and TRBJ1-5, the full variable domain is GAGVSQSPSNKVTEKGKDVELRCDPISGHTALYWYRQSLGQGLEFLIYFQGNSAPDKSGLPSDRFSAERTGGSVSTLTIQRTQQEDSAVYLCASGSDQPQHFGDGTRLSIL.

This clonotype has ten or more counts. V is TRBV24-1 and J is TRBJ2-5, with a weak D call TRBD2 (6 bases). V lost 6 bases, J lost 3 bases, and 19 bases lay in between. This CDR3 has 16 residues. CDR1 is KGHDR and CDR2 is SFDVKD in the germline V gene. The CDR3 is CATSPTEGHPEETQYF. CDR3 DNA: TGTGCCACCAGTCCGACGGAGGGTCACCCAGAAGAGACCCAGTACTTC.

The J gene is TRBJ2-7, the V gene TRBV6-1, with 15 bases matching TRBD2. The germline V gene has CDR1 MNHNS and CDR2 SASEGT. The CDR3 is 15 amino acids. Trimming cost V 6 bases and J 6 bases; bases outside gene matches: 6. CDR3 loop: CASSSGGLAGGEQYF. Written as DNA, the CDR3 is TGTGCCAGCAGCTCAGGGGGACTAGCGGGAGGCGAGCAGTACTTC.

The sample holds a few counts of this clonotype. The V gene is TRBV7-9, the J gene TRBJ1-5, with D hard to call. The CDR3 has 14 residues. Looked up from germline, CDR1 is SEHNR and CDR2 is FQNEAQ (reference sequence). V was trimmed by 5 bases and J by 3 bases, leaving 11 bases between them. In nucleotides, the CDR3 is TGTGCCAGCAGCCTCGAACAGCACAATCAGCCCCAGCATTTT. As protein: CASSLEQHNQPQHF.

This clonotype appeared many times. The chain couples TRBV7-3 to TRBJ1-1, with D perhaps matching TRBD1 (5 bases). CDR3 length: 13 residues. Germline CDR1 is SGHTA and CDR2 is FQGTGA. V lost 6 bases, J lost 1 base, and 9 bases lay in between. The CDR3 coding sequence is TGTGCCAGCAGGAGTGGGGGGAACACTGAAGCTTTCTTT. Protein product: CASRSGGNTEAFF.

This clonotype was seen many times. The V call is TRBV28, the J call TRBJ2-7, with D perhaps matching TRBD1 (5 bases). CDR1 is MDHEN, CDR2 SYDVKM, per germline. With 4 bases removed from V and 7 bases from J, the gap between germline ends came to 29 bases. The CDR3 spans 18 residues. The CDR3 nucleotides read TGTGCCAGCAGTTCAATCAGGGCGCTCGATTCAAGGGCTCAGGAGCAGTACTTC. Translating it yields CASSSIRALDSRAQEQYF.